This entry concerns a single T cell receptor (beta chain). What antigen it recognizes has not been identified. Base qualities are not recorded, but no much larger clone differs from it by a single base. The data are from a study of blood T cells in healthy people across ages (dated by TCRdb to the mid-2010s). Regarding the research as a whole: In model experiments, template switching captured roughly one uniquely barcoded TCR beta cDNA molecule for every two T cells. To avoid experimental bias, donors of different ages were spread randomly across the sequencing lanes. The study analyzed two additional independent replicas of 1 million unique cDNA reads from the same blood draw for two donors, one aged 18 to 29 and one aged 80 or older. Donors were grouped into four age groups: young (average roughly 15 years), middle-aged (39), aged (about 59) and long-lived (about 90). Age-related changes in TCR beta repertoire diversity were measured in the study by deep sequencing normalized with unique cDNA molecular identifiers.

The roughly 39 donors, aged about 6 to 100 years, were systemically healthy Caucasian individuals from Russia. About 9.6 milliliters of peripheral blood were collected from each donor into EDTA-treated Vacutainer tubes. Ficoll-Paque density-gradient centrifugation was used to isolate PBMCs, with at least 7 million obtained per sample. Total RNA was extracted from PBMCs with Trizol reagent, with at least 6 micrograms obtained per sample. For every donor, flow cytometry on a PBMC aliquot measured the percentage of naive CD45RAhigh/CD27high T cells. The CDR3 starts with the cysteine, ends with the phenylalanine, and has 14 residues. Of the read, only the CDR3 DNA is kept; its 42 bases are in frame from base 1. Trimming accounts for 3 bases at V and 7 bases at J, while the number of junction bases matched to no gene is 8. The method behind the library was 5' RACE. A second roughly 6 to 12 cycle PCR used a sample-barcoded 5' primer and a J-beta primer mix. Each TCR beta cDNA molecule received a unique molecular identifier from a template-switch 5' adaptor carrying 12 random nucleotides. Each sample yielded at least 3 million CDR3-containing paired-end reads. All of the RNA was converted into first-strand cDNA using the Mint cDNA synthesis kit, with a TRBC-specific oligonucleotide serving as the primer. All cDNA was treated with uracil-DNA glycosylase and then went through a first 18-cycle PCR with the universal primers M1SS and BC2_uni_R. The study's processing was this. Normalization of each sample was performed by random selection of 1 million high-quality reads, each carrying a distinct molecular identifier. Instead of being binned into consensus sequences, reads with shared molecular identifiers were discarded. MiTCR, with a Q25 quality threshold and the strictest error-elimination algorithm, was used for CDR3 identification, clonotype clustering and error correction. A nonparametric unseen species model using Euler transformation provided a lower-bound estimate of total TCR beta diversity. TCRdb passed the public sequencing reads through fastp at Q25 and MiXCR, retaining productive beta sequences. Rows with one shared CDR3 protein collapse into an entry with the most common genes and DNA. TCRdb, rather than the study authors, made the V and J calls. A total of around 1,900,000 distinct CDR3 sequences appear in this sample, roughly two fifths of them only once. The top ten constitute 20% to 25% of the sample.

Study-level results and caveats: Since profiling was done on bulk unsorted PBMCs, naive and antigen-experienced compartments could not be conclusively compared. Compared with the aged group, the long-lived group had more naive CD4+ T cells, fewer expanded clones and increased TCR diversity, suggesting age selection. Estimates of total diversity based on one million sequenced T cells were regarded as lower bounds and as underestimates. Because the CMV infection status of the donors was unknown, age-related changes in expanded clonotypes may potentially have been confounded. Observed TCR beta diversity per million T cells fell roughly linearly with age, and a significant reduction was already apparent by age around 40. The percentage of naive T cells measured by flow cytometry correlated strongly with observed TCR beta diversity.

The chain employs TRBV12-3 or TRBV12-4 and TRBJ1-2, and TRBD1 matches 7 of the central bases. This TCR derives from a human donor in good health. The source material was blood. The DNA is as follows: TGTGCCAGCAGTTTCGACGACAGGGTGGGTGGCTACACCTTC. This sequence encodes CASSFDDRVGGYTF.